This T cell receptor beta chain was recovered during a study of cytomegalovirus exposure and HLA in healthy donors. Findings of the study overall: It was likely that a cluster of highly shared sequence variants was a sequencing artifact.

These donors counted as nominally healthy when sampled, but unrecorded immune exposures were likely. CDR1 MNHNS and CDR2 SASEGT come from the germline V gene. The CDR3 loop spans 13 amino acids. This clone showed up just a few times. What it binds is not known. PCR employed 60 Vbeta and 13 Jbeta primers. Assay: immunoSEQ multiplex PCR; the TCRdb copy retains only in-frame clones and omits some. The sample gives about 73,000 clones, over 60% of which show up once; approximately 1% is in the top ten. The clonotype originates from a male donor in good health and CMV-seronegative. Sequenced: PBMCs. The chain recombines TRBV6-1 with TRBJ2-5; 11 bases fit TRBD1. The assigned J gene may be wrong: the sequence end matches TRBJ2-7 better. The CDR3 reads CAGFGTGGNEQYF. The CDR3 DNA follows: TGTGCCGGGTTCGGGACAGGGGGAAACGAGCAGTACTTC.